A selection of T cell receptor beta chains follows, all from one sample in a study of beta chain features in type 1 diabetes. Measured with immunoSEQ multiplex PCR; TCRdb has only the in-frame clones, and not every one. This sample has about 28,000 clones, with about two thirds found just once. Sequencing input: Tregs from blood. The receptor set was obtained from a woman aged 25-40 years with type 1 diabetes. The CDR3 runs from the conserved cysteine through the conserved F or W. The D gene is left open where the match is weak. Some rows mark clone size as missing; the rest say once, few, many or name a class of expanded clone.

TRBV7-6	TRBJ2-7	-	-	TGTGCCAGCAGCTCCAACGGTGCCTCCTACGAGCAGTACTTC	CASSSNGASYEQYF
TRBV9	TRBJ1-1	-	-	TGTGCCAGCAGCGTAGTGGGGGCAGGGCGAACTGAAGCTTTCTTT	CASSVVGAGRTEAFF
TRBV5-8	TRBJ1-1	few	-	TGTGCCAGCAGCTTGGATCCGGGAGGAGGAACTGAAGCTTTCTTT	CASSLDPGGGTEAFF
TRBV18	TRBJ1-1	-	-	TGTGCCAGCTCACCAGAGTTGGATGGAGGGGAAGCTTTCTTT	CASSPELDGGEAFF
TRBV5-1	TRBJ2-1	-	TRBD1	TGCGCCAGCAGCCCGGGGGACAGGGAGATGAATGAGCAGTTCTTC	CASSPGDREMNEQFF
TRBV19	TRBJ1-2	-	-	TGTGCCAGTAGACGAGCTAACTATGGCTACACCTTC	CASRRANYGYTF
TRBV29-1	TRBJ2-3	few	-	TGCAGCGTTGGAGGGAACACAGATACGCAGTATTTT	CSVGGNTDTQYF
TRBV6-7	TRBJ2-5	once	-	TGTGCCAGCAGTTATCCGGGAGTTCAAGAGACCCAGTACTTC	CASSYPGVQETQYF
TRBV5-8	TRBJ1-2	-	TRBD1	TGTGCCAGCAGCTTGGAGGGGACAGGGGGCAGGTCTGGCTACACCTTC	CASSLEGTGGRSGYTF
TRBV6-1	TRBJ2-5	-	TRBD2	TGTGCCAGCAGTGGACTAGCGGATACTGTACAAGAGACCCAGTACTTC	CASSGLADTVQETQYF
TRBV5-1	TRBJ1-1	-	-	TGCGCCAGCAGGCTGACAGCCGACCGCCCTGAAGCTTTCTTT	CASRLTADRPEAFF
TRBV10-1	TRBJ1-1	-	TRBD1	TGCGCCAGCAGTGCCTGGGACAGTCCGAACACTGAAGCTTTCTTT	CASSAWDSPNTEAFF
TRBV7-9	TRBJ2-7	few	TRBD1	TGTGCCAGCAGCCCCTTCGGGCAGGGGGCCTACGAGCAGTACTTC	CASSPFGQGAYEQYF